A single sample gave rise to the 17 T cell receptor beta chains below, sequenced in a study of T cell responses to AZD1222 COVID-19 vaccine. Here immunoSEQ multiplex PCR was the method, and the copy in TCRdb shows in-frame clones only, minus some. Altogether roughly 120,000 clones are present, about 85% being singletons, with the ten largest covering roughly 4%. The sample consisted of peripheral blood, taken on day 0 of AZD1222 vaccination. The receptors come from an adult in good health.

This chain links TRBV15 with TRBJ1-2; no firm D call. Trimming took 1 base from V and 4 from J, leaving 7 bases between them. Germline V gene sequence: CDR1 LNHNV, CDR2 YYDKDF (reference sequence). This CDR3 region has 13 residues. The CDR3 sequence is CATSRGGTYGYTF. CDR3 sequence (DNA): TGTGCCACCAGCAGAGGGGGAACCTATGGCTACACCTTC.

This chain links TRBV7-9 with TRBJ1-2; 8 bases agree with TRBD1. V was clipped by 4 bases and J by 4 bases; unmatched bases: 8. The CDR3 consists of 15 residues. Germline values: CDR1 SEHNR, CDR2 FQNEAQ (reference sequence). Here the CDR3 DNA reads TGTGCCAGCAGCTCCCTAGGACAGGGCGGCTATGGCTACACCTTC. Its protein product is CASSSLGQGGYGYTF.

The CDR3 DNA follows: TGTGCCAGCAGTTTCCGGAGCATACTCTATGGCTACACCTTC. The encoded protein is CASSFRSILYGYTF. The chain joins TRBV6-2 or TRBV6-3 to TRBJ1-2; D ambiguous. The V and J ends lost 4 bases and 4 bases respectively, with 13 bases between them. The CDR3 length is 14 residues. CDR1 and CDR2 (germline): MNHEY, SVGEGT.

The table lists this clone with a count of one. V usage is TRBV7-9 and J usage is TRBJ1-2, with no clear D. V was pared by 1 base and J by 0 bases, with 9 bases between. CDR1 is SEHNR and CDR2 is FQNEAQ in the germline V gene (reference sequence). This CDR3 is 15 amino acids long. CDR3 amino acids: CASSLGAGTNYGYTF. DNA of the CDR3: TGTGCCAGCAGCTTAGGGGCCGGTACTAACTATGGCTACACCTTC.

The genes are TRBV18 and TRBJ1-1; no clear D. The CDR3 runs 14 residues. CDR1 is KGHSH, CDR2 LQKENI, per germline. V was cut by 3 bases and J by 2 bases, with 10 bases left in between. CDR3 coding DNA: TGTGCCAGCTCACCGGCATCTTCTAACACTGAAGCTTTCTTT. It codes for CASSPASSNTEAFF.

The chain couples TRBV5-4 to TRBJ1-4; weak D call: TRBD1 (6 bases). CDR3 length: 15 residues. The V gene's germline CDR1 is SGHNT and CDR2 YYREEE (reference sequence). Deletions cut 0 bases from V and 8 bases from J, with 14 bases between. In DNA form, the CDR3 reads TGTGCCAGCAGCTTGGAGGGGGGGGCTCGGGAAAAACTGTTTTTT. Its protein product is CASSLEGGAREKLFF.

This chain links TRBV5-6 with TRBJ1-5; no clear D gene. The V end was cut by 4 bases, the J end by 3 bases, with 11 bases between. The CDR3 spans 14 residues. Germline assignment: CDR1 SGHDT and CDR2 YYEEEE. CDR3 in amino acids: CASSKGRANQPQHF. In DNA form, the CDR3 reads TGTGCCAGCAGCAAAGGACGGGCCAATCAGCCCCAGCATTTT.

The chain carries TRBV3-1 (or the pseudogene TRBV3-2) and TRBJ2-1; TRBD1 aligns across 7 bases. V gave up 0 bases and J gave up 15 bases; unmatched junction bases: 8. From germline, CDR1 is LGHDT and CDR2 YNNKEL (reference sequence). This CDR3 region has 13 residues. CDR3 nucleotide sequence: TGTGCCAGCAGCCAAGATGACAGGGCCCCTCGGTTCTTC. It specifies CASSQDDRAPRFF.

The V gene is TRBV18, the J gene TRBJ1-1; a possible D gene is TRBD1 (6 bases). The length of the CDR3 is 13 residues. Trimming removed 3 bases from V and 7 bases from J, with 12 bases in between. Germline assignment: CDR1 KGHSH and CDR2 LQKENI. The CDR3 DNA follows: TGTGCCAGCTCACCGGGACAACCTGGTGAAGCTTTCTTT. Amino acids: CASSPGQPGEAFF.

The V gene is TRBV24-1, the J gene TRBJ2-2; D may be TRBD2 (6 bases). V was pared by 10 bases and J by 11 bases, with 19 bases between. The V gene's germline CDR1 is KGHDR and CDR2 SFDVKD. The CDR3 extends over 13 amino acids. CDR3 in DNA: TGTGCCACAGGCTTAAACGGGGGTGAAGAGCTGTTTTTT. Translation: CATGLNGGEELFF.

V and J are TRBV6-2 or TRBV6-3 and TRBJ1-6; TRBD1 matches at 7 bases. This CDR3 spans 14 amino acids. Germline V lookup: CDR1 MNHEY, CDR2 SVGEGT. With 4 bases clipped from V and 10 bases from J, the junction kept 7 bases outside the gene matches. CDR3 in amino acids: CASSLTGSRSPLHF. The CDR3 DNA follows: TGTGCCAGCAGTTTGACAGGGAGTCGGTCACCCCTCCACTTT.

The V gene is TRBV2, the J gene TRBJ1-1; D is perhaps TRBD1 (5 bases). The CDR3 sequence is 14 residues long. Germline CDR1 reads SNHLY; CDR2 reads FYNNEI. Deletions cut 6 bases from V and 2 bases from J, with 13 bases between. In DNA form, the CDR3 reads TGTGCCAGCAGGCCCCGGGACGGAAACACTGAAGCTTTCTTT. Its translation: CASRPRDGNTEAFF.

J is TRBJ1-1 and V is TRBV5-8; 7 positions match TRBD1. V gave up 4 bases and J gave up 1 base; unmatched junction bases: 4. This CDR3 comprises 14 residues. From germline, CDR1 is SGHTS and CDR2 YDEGEE. CDR3 protein: CASSGGQRNTEAFF. The CDR3, as DNA: TGTGCCAGCAGCGGGGGACAGAGGAACACTGAAGCTTTCTTT.

This chain uses TRBV28 with TRBJ2-1; no clear D gene. This CDR3 is built from 10 residues. Per germline, CDR1 MDHEN and CDR2 SYDVKM. Trimming took off 5 bases at V and 10 bases at J, with 6 bases between the two ends. CDR3 coding DNA: TGTGCCAGCAGTCACTCGGAGCAGTTCTTC. This encodes CASSHSEQFF.

The sample holds one count of this clone. CDR3 coding DNA: TGTGCCAGCAGCGACAGGGGGCTCGGGGAGCAGTACTTC. Residues: CASSDRGLGEQYF. J is TRBJ2-7 and V is TRBV7-2; 10 bases line up with TRBD1. Germline CDR1 is SGHTA and CDR2 is FQGNSA. V gave up 5 bases and J gave up 7 bases; unmatched junction bases: 5. This CDR3 comprises 13 residues.

A single count supports this clone. The rearrangement links TRBV7-2 to TRBJ1-1; D might be TRBD1 (6 bases). The germline CDR1 and CDR2 sequences are SGHTA and FQGNSA. This CDR3 is built from 14 residues. V was shortened by 4 bases and J by 1 base, with 10 bases between the two germline ends. CDR3 amino acids: CASSSQGWNTEAFF. CDR3 DNA: TGTGCCAGCAGCTCCCAGGGGTGGAACACTGAAGCTTTCTTT.

V gene TRBV7-9 combines with J gene TRBJ2-7; no reliable D call. CDR1 and CDR2 from the germline V gene are SEHNR and FQNEAQ (reference sequence). Trimming removed 5 bases at V and 4 bases at J, with 12 bases between. The CDR3 is 13 amino acids. Here the CDR3 DNA reads TGTGCCAGCAGCCCACCCAATCCTTACGAGCAGTACTTC. As protein: CASSPPNPYEQYF. The full variable domain, with the rest looked up from reference TRBV7-9 and TRBJ2-7, is DTGVSQNPRHKITKRGQNVTFRCDPISEHNRLYWYRQTLGQGPEFLTYFQNEAQLEKSRLLSDRFSAERPKGSFSTLEIQRTEQGDSAMYLCASSPPNPYEQYFGPGTRLTVT.